This T cell receptor beta chain was sequenced in a study of shared T cell receptors in the human thymus. The CDR3 loop spans 16 amino acids. Germline V CDR1 and CDR2: SGHRS, YFSETQ. V was trimmed by 1 base and J by 1 base, leaving 14 bases between them. Sequencing used immunoSEQ multiplex PCR; TCRdb keeps in-frame clones, though not all of them. The sample holds some 760,000 clones, approximately 85% seen once. Another study also made use of these data, one on human thymus T cells. That paper notes: In thymic and blood repertoires alike, V and J usage looked biased.

This TCR came from a girl less than two years old with a congenital heart defect. The J gene is TRBJ1-1, the V gene TRBV5-1; D might be TRBD1 (6 bases). Sequenced sample: thymocytes. The CDR3 loop is CASSLLQQGPNTEAFF. The CDR3, as DNA: TGCGCCAGCAGCTTGCTACAACAGGGCCCGAACACTGAAGCTTTCTTT. Together with reference TRBV5-1 and TRBJ1-1, the CDR3 gives the full variable domain: KAGVTQTPRYLIKTRGQQVTLSCSPISGHRSVSWYQQTPGQGLQFLFEYFSETQRNKGNFPGRFSGRQFSNSRSEMNVSTLELGDSALYLCASSLLQQGPNTEAFFGQGTRLTVV.